The 27 T cell receptor beta chains presented below share a single source sample, sequenced in a study of T cell repertoires in cytomegalovirus infection. Via MiXCR, TCRdb re-called the reads, giving one row per CDR3 protein. The data contain more than 250,000 distinct CDR3 sequences, roughly 25% of them singletons. The antigens for these receptors are not known. Sequenced here: cultured PBMCs, sampled from culture after CMV antigen stimulation. The receptors were sampled from a human donor in good health (CMV status not recorded). Some clones in this sample may be carry-over from other donors' samples.

This clonotype was found a few times. The V and J genes are TRBV25-1 and TRBJ2-5, with 14 bases matching TRBD2. V gave up 6 bases and J gave up 1 base; unmatched junction bases: 7. This CDR3 is built from 17 residues. From germline, CDR1 is MGHDK and CDR2 SYGVNS. As DNA, the CDR3 is TGTGCCAGCAGAGGGACTAGCGGGAGAGACCCCCAAGAGACCCAGTACTTC. Its protein is CASRGTSGRDPQETQYF.

V and J are TRBV6-2 or TRBV6-3 and TRBJ2-1, with TRBD2 matching 12 bases. The CDR3 runs to 14 residues. Per the germline V gene, CDR1 is MNHEY and CDR2 is SVGEGT. J gave up 8 bases and V 5 bases, and 4 bases lay outside the gene matches. The CDR3 region has the DNA TGTGCCAGCAGTCGACTAGCGGGAGAGGATGAGCAGTTCTTC. Encoded protein: CASSRLAGEDEQFF.

This clonotype was seen only a few times. This sequence joins TRBV4-1 and TRBJ2-3; D is undetermined. The CDR3 spans 14 residues. V dropped 3 bases and J dropped 4 bases, with 11 bases sitting between them. The germline gives CDR1 MGHRA, CDR2 YSYEKL. CDR3: CASSHPKTPDTQYF. The CDR3, as DNA: TGCGCCAGCAGCCATCCCAAAACCCCAGATACGCAGTATTTT.

The V and J genes are TRBV6-1 and TRBJ2-3, with D unclear. This CDR3 contains 14 residues. Trimming took 2 bases from V and 3 from J, leaving 9 bases between them. Per the germline V gene, CDR1 is MNHNS and CDR2 is SASEGT. The CDR3 is CASSERGFTDTQYF. The CDR3 DNA is TGTGCCAGCAGTGAACGCGGCTTTACAGATACGCAGTATTTT.

This clonotype has a count of ten or more. The gene calls are TRBV28 and TRBJ2-2; 7 bases map to TRBD2. CDR1 and CDR2 (germline): MDHEN, SYDVKM. The V gene end was trimmed by 0 bases and the J gene end by 8 bases; junction bases not matched to a gene: 12. This CDR3 is built from 17 residues. The CDR3 DNA reads as TGTGCCAGCAGTTTATGGGAGCTAGCGGAGGGGCCGGGGGAGCTGTTTTTT. It specifies CASSLWELAEGPGELFF.

This clonotype was observed a few times. The chain links TRBV12-3 or TRBV12-4 to TRBJ2-1, with D unclear. This CDR3 region has 12 residues. V was trimmed by 7 bases and J by 8 bases, leaving 12 bases between them. For the CDR3, the DNA is TGTGCCAGCAACCTCCCCCGGGATGAGCAGTTCTTC. Its protein product is CASNLPRDEQFF.

This chain uses TRBV11-2 with TRBJ2-2; TRBD2 agrees at 13 bases. The germline gives CDR1 SGHAT, CDR2 FQNNGV. The V gene end was trimmed by 4 bases and the J gene end by 5 bases; junction bases not matched to a gene: 7. The CDR3 length is 17 residues. CDR3 DNA sequence: TGTGCCAGCAGCTCTCCAACTAGCGGGAGGGGTACCGGGGAGCTGTTTTTT. It is translated as CASSSPTSGRGTGELFF.

J is TRBJ2-5 and V is TRBV11-2, with a tentative D call TRBD1 (5 bases). The germline V gene encodes CDR1 SGHAT and CDR2 FQNNGV. V lost 5 bases, J lost 2 bases, and 12 bases lay in between. The CDR3 sequence is 14 residues long. The CDR3 spells CASSGQGVQETQYF. CDR3 nucleotide sequence: TGTGCCAGCAGCGGGCAGGGTGTTCAAGAGACCCAGTACTTC.

About this clonotype itself: This may arise from a read error, as a much more abundant clone is one base away. V and J are TRBV7-2 and TRBJ1-1; tentative D call: TRBD1 (5 bases). The CDR3 is 14 amino acids. Germline V gene sequence: CDR1 SGHTA, CDR2 FQGNSA. DNA for the CDR3: TGTGCCAGCAGAGAAGGGGTGGTGGGCACTGAAGCTTTGTTT. This codes for CASREGVVGTEALF.

The rearrangement uses TRBV6-6 and TRBJ2-3; D is possibly TRBD2 (5 bases). Germline V CDR1 and CDR2: MNHNY, SVGAGI (reference sequence). V lost 8 bases, J lost 5 bases, and 14 bases lay in between. The CDR3 runs 13 residues. The CDR3 sequence: CASVPAAGDTQYF. The CDR3, as DNA: TGTGCCAGCGTCCCCGCTGCGGGAGATACGCAGTATTTT.

This clonotype was detected many times. The rearrangement links TRBV6-9 to TRBJ2-7; 11 nucleotides agree with TRBD2. Germline CDR1 MNHGY, CDR2 SVAAGI. The V segment lost 6 bases and the J segment 3 bases; nucleotides outside the gene matches: 4. The CDR3 is made up of 14 amino acids. The DNA for the CDR3 is TGTGCCAGCAGCCCCGGGACTAGCGGCTACGAGCAGTACGTC. Its protein is CASSPGTSGYEQYV.

The chain is built from TRBV18 and TRBJ1-1, with D tentatively TRBD1 (5 bases). Germline-derived CDR1 and CDR2 are KGHSH and LQKENI. The CDR3 has 12 residues. Trimming stripped 5 bases from V and 6 bases from J, with 10 bases between. The DNA of the CDR3 is TGTGCCAGCTCAAGGGACGCCTCTGAAGCTTTCTTT. It specifies CASSRDASEAFF.

This clonotype showed up just a few times. The V gene is TRBV7-8, the J gene TRBJ1-2; unclear D gene. Germline V lookup: CDR1 SGHVS, CDR2 FQNEAQ. V lost 5 bases to trimming and J lost 8 bases, with 21 bases between them. This CDR3 has 15 residues. Here the CDR3 DNA reads TGTGCCAGCAGCCCGGAAGCGGACCCTCGGAAGGGCTACACCTTC. Encoded protein: CASSPEADPRKGYTF.

This sequence joins TRBV14 and TRBJ1-1; D gene uncertain. The CDR3 runs to 12 residues. V was trimmed by 0 bases and J by 7 bases, leaving 6 bases between them. Per germline, CDR1 SGHDN and CDR2 FVKESK. CDR3 sequence reads: CASSQDMVEAFF. In nucleotides, the CDR3 is TGTGCCAGCAGCCAAGATATGGTTGAAGCTTTCTTT.

The CDR3 coding sequence is TGTGCCACCAGTGCCACTAGCGGGAGTCTGAATGAGCAGTTCTTC. Translation gives CATSATSGSLNEQFF. The V and J genes are TRBV24-1 and TRBJ2-1, with TRBD2 matching 11 bases. Germline V gene sequence: CDR1 KGHDR, CDR2 SFDVKD. CDR3 length: 15 residues. V lost 5 bases and J lost 7; bases outside the gene matches: 6.

This clonotype was observed many times. The genes are TRBV7-2 and TRBJ1-5; the D gene is possibly TRBD1 (5 bases). In germline, CDR1 is SGHTA, CDR2 FQGNSA. CDR3 length equals 15 residues. Trimming removed 6 bases from V and 1 base from J, with 13 bases in between. In DNA form, the CDR3 reads TGTGCCAGCAGGCTCGTTGGGGGAAGCAATCAGCCCCAGCATTTT. It specifies CASRLVGGSNQPQHF.

This sequence joins TRBV19 and TRBJ1-5; a weak D match, TRBD1 (6 bases). CDR1 is LNHDA, CDR2 SQIVND, per germline (reference sequence). V lost 3 bases to trimming and J lost 1 base, with 10 bases between them. This CDR3 contains 15 residues. CDR3 DNA sequence: TGTGCCAGTAGTATCCACGACAGGAGCAATCAGCCCCAGCATTTT. Encoded protein: CASSIHDRSNQPQHF.

The chain has TRBV6-2 or TRBV6-3 and TRBJ2-1; 7 bases are shared with TRBD2. Germline V gene sequence: CDR1 MNHEY, CDR2 SVGEGT. The junction had 7 bases not matched to a gene; V was cut back by 2 bases and J by 0 bases. The CDR3 totals 17 residues. Here the CDR3 DNA reads TGTGCCAGCAGTTACAACCTGATAGCGGGCTCCTACAATGAGCAGTTCTTC. This translates into CASSYNLIAGSYNEQFF.

There are a few counts of this clonotype. The chain links TRBV4-3 to TRBJ1-5; D unclear. This CDR3 is 15 amino acids long. Trimming stripped 0 bases from V and 4 bases from J, with 10 bases between. Germline V gives CDR1 LGHNA, CDR2 YSLEER. The CDR3: CASSQDGSSNQPQHF. Here the CDR3 DNA reads TGCGCCAGCAGCCAAGACGGCAGTTCAAATCAGCCCCAGCATTTT.

In its sample, this clonotype was seen many times. The V and J genes are TRBV7-2 and TRBJ1-2; D perhaps matches TRBD1 (5 bases). The germline V gene encodes CDR1 SGHTA and CDR2 FQGNSA. V lost 6 bases and J lost 3, with 14 bases in between. The CDR3 has 14 residues. CDR3 nucleotide sequence: TGTGCCAGCAGTTTATGGGGCGCCGACTATGGCTACACCTTC. Amino acid sequence: CASSLWGADYGYTF.

The J gene is TRBJ2-1, the V gene TRBV11-2; TRBD2 matches 14 bases. In germline, CDR1 is SGHAT, CDR2 FQNNGV. The CDR3 spans 15 residues. The V and J ends lost 4 bases and 13 bases, in that order; junction bases with no gene match: 9. The chain's CDR3 is CASSSQPGLAGGQFF. The CDR3 nucleotides are TGTGCCAGCAGCTCCCAACCTGGACTAGCGGGGGGTCAGTTCTTC.

As regards this clonotype: Being one base from a much bigger clone, this may be a read error. The chain has TRBV4-1 and TRBJ1-4; no reliable D call. Per the germline V gene, CDR1 is MGHRA and CDR2 is YSYEKL. The CDR3 is 15 amino acids. CDR3 in amino acids: CASSQVSGVNEILFF. In nucleotides, the CDR3 is TGCGCCAGCAGCCAAGTTTCAGGCGTGAATGAAATACTGTTTTTT.

The gene calls are TRBV28 and TRBJ2-3; 12 bases map to TRBD1. This CDR3 has 15 amino acids. V lost 5 bases to trimming and J lost 5 bases; unmatched junction nucleotides: 5. The germline V gene has CDR1 MDHEN and CDR2 SYDVKM. CDR3 amino acids: CASSLGQGARDTQYF. The CDR3 bases are TGTGCCAGCAGTCTGGGACAGGGGGCAAGAGATACGCAGTATTTT.

The chain couples TRBV12-3 or TRBV12-4 to TRBJ2-7; the match to TRBD2 covers 7 bases. V lost 4 bases, J lost 7 bases, and 4 bases stayed unmatched. This CDR3 contains 12 residues. CDR3 residues: CASSSSRGEQYV. CDR3 DNA sequence: TGTGCCAGCAGTTCGTCGCGGGGGGAGCAGTACGTC.

This clonotype was recorded at least ten times. V is TRBV7-2 and J is TRBJ2-1; 9 bases are a match to TRBD2. The ends lost 5 bases at V and 4 bases at J; junction bases unmatched: 3. The length of the CDR3 is 14 residues. CDR1 and CDR2 from the germline V gene are SGHTA and FQGNSA. CDR3 bases: TGTGCCAGCAGCCCGAGCGGGGGGTACAATGAGCAGTTCTTC. Translated: CASSPSGGYNEQFF.

The rearrangement joins TRBV12-3 or TRBV12-4 to TRBJ1-1; D is unresolved. Trimming left V 6 bases short and J 3 bases short, with 8 bases between. This CDR3 contains 12 residues. CDR3 in amino acids: CASSGGYTEAFF. The CDR3 DNA sequence: TGTGCCAGCAGCGGCGGGTACACTGAAGCTTTCTTT.

The chain recombines TRBV7-2 with TRBJ1-2; D is uncertain. Trimming removed 3 bases from V and 1 base from J, with 9 bases in between. CDR3 length: 14 amino acids. In germline, CDR1 is SGHTA, CDR2 FQGNSA. The CDR3 DNA is TGTGCCAGCAGCTTTCTTACTAATAACTATGGCTACACCTTC. This sequence encodes CASSFLTNNYGYTF. Complete variable domain (other parts from reference TRBV7-2 and TRBJ1-2): GAGVSQSPSNKVTEKGKDVELRCDPISGHTALYWYRQSLGQGLEFLIYFQGNSAPDKSGLPSDRFSAERTGGSVSTLTIQRTQQEDSAVYLCASSFLTNNYGYTFGSGTRLTVV.